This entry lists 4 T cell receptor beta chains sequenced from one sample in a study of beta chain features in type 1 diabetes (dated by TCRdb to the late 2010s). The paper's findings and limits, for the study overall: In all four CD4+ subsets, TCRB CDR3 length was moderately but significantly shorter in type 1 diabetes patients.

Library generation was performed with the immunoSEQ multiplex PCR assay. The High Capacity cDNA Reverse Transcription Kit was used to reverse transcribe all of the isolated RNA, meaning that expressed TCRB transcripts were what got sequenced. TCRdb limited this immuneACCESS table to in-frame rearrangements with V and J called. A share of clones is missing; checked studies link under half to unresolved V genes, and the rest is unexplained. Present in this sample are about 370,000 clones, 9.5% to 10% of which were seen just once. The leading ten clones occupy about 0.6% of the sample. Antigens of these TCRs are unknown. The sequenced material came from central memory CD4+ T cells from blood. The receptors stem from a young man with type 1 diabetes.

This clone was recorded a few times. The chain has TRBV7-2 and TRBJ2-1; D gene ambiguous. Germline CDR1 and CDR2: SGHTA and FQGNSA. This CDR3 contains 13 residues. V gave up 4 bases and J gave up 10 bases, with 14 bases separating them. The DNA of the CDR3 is TGTGCCAGCAGCTACACCTGGGCTGGGGAGCAGTTCTTC. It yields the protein CASSYTWAGEQFF.

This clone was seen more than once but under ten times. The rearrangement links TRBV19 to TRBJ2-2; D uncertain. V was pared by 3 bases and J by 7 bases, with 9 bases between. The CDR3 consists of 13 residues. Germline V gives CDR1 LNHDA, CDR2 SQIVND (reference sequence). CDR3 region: CASSILRNGELFF. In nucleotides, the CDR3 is TGTGCCAGTAGTATTTTGAGGAACGGGGAGCTGTTTTTT. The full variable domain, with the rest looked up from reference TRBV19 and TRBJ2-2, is DGGITQSPKYLFRKEGQNVTLSCEQNLNHDAMYWYRQDPGQGLRLIYYSQIVNDFQKGDIAEGYSVSREKKESFPLTVTSAQKNPTAFYLCASSILRNGELFFGEGSRLTVL.

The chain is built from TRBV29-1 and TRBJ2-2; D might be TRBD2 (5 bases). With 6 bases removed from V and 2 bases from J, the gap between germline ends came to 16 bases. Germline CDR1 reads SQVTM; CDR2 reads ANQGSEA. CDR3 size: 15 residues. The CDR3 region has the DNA TGCAGCGTAGTCGACCCCAGGACTAACACCGGGGAGCTGTTTTTT. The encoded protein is CSVVDPRTNTGELFF.

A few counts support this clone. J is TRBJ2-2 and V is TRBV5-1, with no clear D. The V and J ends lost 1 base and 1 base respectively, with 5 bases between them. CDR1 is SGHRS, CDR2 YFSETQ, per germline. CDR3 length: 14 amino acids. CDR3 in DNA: TGCGCCAGCAGCTTGTTCAAGAACACCGGGGAGCTGTTTTTT. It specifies CASSLFKNTGELFF.